This record looks at one TCR beta chain sequence and its context. Germline V gives CDR1 SGHNT, CDR2 YYREEE (reference sequence). The CDR3 spans 14 residues. The V end lost 1 base, the J end lost 5 bases, and 9 bases lay between the germline ends. These data belong to a study of blood T cell repertoires in COVID-19. Study summary: COVID-19 samples, acute and convalescent, were from the United States, Italy and Spain. The cDNA or gDNA used as material had been derived from T cells, B-cell-depleted T cells, or PBMCs.

Repertoires were generated with immunoSEQ multiplex PCR, while TCRdb's copy carries only in-frame clones and drops some. The sample records over 85,000 clones, 72% being singletons. The TCR comes from a woman aged 60-75 years with acute or convalescent COVID-19. The chain links TRBV5-4 to TRBJ1-4, with D possibly TRBD1 on 6 matching bases. Sequenced material: peripheral blood. The chain's CDR3 is CASSLRGANEKLFF. The CDR3 DNA follows: TGTGCCAGCAGCTTGCGGGGGGCAAATGAAAAACTGTTTTTT. Filled out from reference TRBV5-4 and TRBJ1-4, the complete variable domain reads ETGVTQSPTHLIKTRGQQVTLRCSSQSGHNTVSWYQQALGQGPQFIFQYYREEENGRGNFPPRFSGLQFPNYSSELNVNALELDDSALYLCASSLRGANEKLFFGSGTQLSVL.